This T cell receptor (beta chain) appears in the sequencing data of a study of blood T cells in healthy people across ages. The study's findings and limits: What prevented conclusive comparison of naive and antigen-experienced cells was that PBMCs were unsorted. Getting older went along with TCR beta diversity per million T cells dropping roughly linearly.

Each donor had 8.5 to 10 milliliters of peripheral blood drawn. In each sample, at least 6 million PBMCs were isolated. Next came a second PCR, run for roughly 6 to 11 cycles, which used a sample-barcoded 5' primer along with a J-beta primer mix. TCRdb re-called the 5' RACE reads with MiXCR, one entry per CDR3 protein. The table includes about 720,000 distinct CDR3 sequences, about 20% detected once. A remark on this clonotype: What it recognizes is unknown.

Germline CDR1 MNHEY, CDR2 SMNVEV (reference sequence). The CDR3 is made up of 15 amino acids. Trimming stripped 4 bases from V and 6 bases from J, with 15 bases between. The receptor was derived from an older man in good health. The V and J genes are TRBV27 and TRBJ1-4; D is unclear. The specimen sequenced was blood. The CDR3 nucleotides read TGTGCCAGCAGTTCCGTCCCCCGGGGTGATGAAAAACTGTTTTTT. Translation gives CASSSVPRGDEKLFF.